The clone carrying this TCR beta chain occurred many times. Its antigen is unidentified. The CDR3 runs to 16 residues. CDR1 and CDR2 from the germline V gene are LGHDT and YNNKEL (reference sequence). Trimming cost V 4 bases and J 4 bases, with 17 bases left between them. Patients underwent thyroid surgery, and none had received any treatment before it. The data originate from a study of metastatic and nonmetastatic thyroid tumors. Across the study: A comparison of repertoires was made across blood and tumor or nodule tissue from malignant and benign thyroid patients. General study findings and limits: According to reports, the diversity of TCR beta was significantly higher in malignant thyroid tumors than in benign nodules, and this held in both blood and tumor samples.

As processed by the authors: CDR3 differences across clinicopathological groups were used to build a distant-metastasis classifier for papillary thyroid cancer. MiXCR reprocessed the PCR reads for TCRdb. What appears here as the V and J calls and clone size reflects TCRdb's work, not the paper's. The sample records about 40,000 clones, about 10% being singletons. The source of this sequence is a female donor with papillary thyroid cancer or a benign thyroid nodule (not recorded which). Some clones in this sample may be carry-over from other donors' samples. Sequencing was performed on blood. The chain is built from TRBV3-1 and TRBJ2-1; TRBD1 is a possible D gene (5 bases). CDR3 protein: CASSRLQGKRYNEQFF. The CDR3 region has the DNA TGTGCCAGCAGCCGACTCCAGGGTAAACGTTACAATGAGCAGTTCTTC.